These 15 T cell receptor beta chains share one sample of origin, sequenced in a study of neurological immune-mediated disorders. TCRdb called the 5' RACE reads again in MiXCR, with one record for every CDR3 protein. The profile covers fewer than 30,000 distinct CDR3 sequences, with roughly 20% appearing a single time and 16% taken by the ten largest. Sequencing was performed on PBMCs. Receptors were obtained from an older woman in good health.

Comment on this clonotype: One end of the junction is discordant with germline, which a read error may explain. This chain connects TRBV28 to TRBJ2-3; a weak D match, TRBD2 (6 bases). The CDR3 spans 16 residues. The germline V gene encodes CDR1 MDHEN and CDR2 SYDVKM. In DNA form, the CDR3 reads TGTGCCAGCAGTTCCCCTCTGCGGGAACACCCAGATAAGCAGTATTTT. Protein: CASSSPLREHPDKQYF.

This clonotype was recorded many times. The rearrangement joins TRBV25-1 to TRBJ2-3; 7 positions agree with TRBD2. The V gene end was trimmed by 11 bases and the J gene end by 1 base; junction bases not matched to a gene: 12. The CDR3 runs 15 residues. Germline CDR1 MGHDK, CDR2 SYGVNS. The CDR3 here is CASRTSLGGTDTQYF. DNA of the CDR3: TGTGCCTCCCGGACTAGTCTGGGGGGCACAGATACGCAGTATTTT.

This clonotype was recorded at least ten times. This sequence joins TRBV7-3 and TRBJ2-3, with 8 bases aligning to TRBD2. CDR1 SGHTA and CDR2 FQGTGA come from the germline V gene. V dropped 2 bases and J dropped 3; count of bases not matched to a gene: 7. The length of the CDR3 is 16 residues. The CDR3: CASSLVAGGTTDTQYF. Written as DNA, the CDR3 is TGTGCCAGCAGCTTAGTGGCGGGAGGAACGACAGATACGCAGTATTTT. Looking up the rest from reference TRBV7-3 and TRBJ2-3 gives the full variable domain: GAGVSQTPSNKVTEKGKYVELRCDPISGHTALYWYRQSLGQGPEFLIYFQGTGAADDSGLPNDRFFAVRPEGSVSTLKIQRTERGDSAVYLCASSLVAGGTTDTQYFGPGTRLTVL.

This clonotype was seen at least ten times. J is TRBJ2-1 and V is TRBV29-1, with TRBD2 matching over 8 bases. The V gene's germline CDR1 is SQVTM and CDR2 ANQGSEA. This CDR3 is 15 amino acids long. Unmatched junction bases numbered 12, after V lost 1 base and J lost 10 bases. Here the CDR3 reads CSVEGWSSGGEEQFF. The CDR3 DNA reads as TGCAGCGTTGAAGGCTGGTCGAGCGGGGGAGAGGAGCAGTTCTTC.

This clonotype appeared many times. V gene TRBV5-1 combines with J gene TRBJ2-5, with TRBD2 identical over 13 bases. The germline gives CDR1 SGHRS, CDR2 YFSETQ. After removal of 0 bases from V and 2 bases from J, the junction contained 1 base not matched to a gene. The CDR3 has 16 amino acids. DNA for the CDR3: TGCGCCAGCAGCTTGGGACTAGCGGGGGGACAAGAGACCCAGTACTTC. This sequence encodes CASSLGLAGGQETQYF. Complete variable domain (other parts from reference TRBV5-1 and TRBJ2-5): KAGVTQTPRYLIKTRGQQVTLSCSPISGHRSVSWYQQTPGQGLQFLFEYFSETQRNKGNFPGRFSGRQFSNSRSEMNVSTLELGDSALYLCASSLGLAGGQETQYFGPGTRLLVL.

This clonotype occurred many times. This chain connects TRBV5-1 to TRBJ2-3; 10 bases line up with TRBD2. The CDR3 length is 16 residues. Germline lookup yields CDR1 SGHRS and CDR2 YFSETQ. V lost 2 bases to trimming and J lost 2 bases; unmatched junction nucleotides: 5. CDR3 sequence: CASSFLAGVLTDTQYF. The CDR3, as DNA: TGCGCCAGCAGCTTTCTAGCGGGGGTGCTCACAGATACGCAGTATTTT.

This clonotype was detected many times. V is TRBV15 and J is TRBJ2-3, with D possibly TRBD2 on 6 matching bases. The CDR3 covers 15 residues. The germline V gene has CDR1 LNHNV and CDR2 YYDKDF (reference sequence). V was clipped by 0 bases and J by 2 bases, with 9 bases between them. The DNA of the CDR3 is TGTGCCACCAGCAGAGAGCGGGACCCCACAGATACGCAGTATTTT. Translating gives CATSRERDPTDTQYF. Drawing the rest from reference TRBV15 and TRBJ2-3, the complete variable domain is DAMVIQNPRYQVTQFGKPVTLSCSQTLNHNVMYWYQQKSSQAPKLLFHYYDKDFNNEADTPDNFQSRRPNTSFCFLDIRSPGLGDTAMYLCATSRERDPTDTQYFGPGTRLTVL.

Ten or more counts support this clonotype. This rearrangement joins TRBV12-3 or TRBV12-4 to TRBJ2-7; TRBD2 aligns across 10 bases. This CDR3 comprises 15 residues. Trimming cost V 8 bases and J 4 bases; bases outside gene matches: 11. The chain's CDR3 is CASSPPGLASYEQYF. In DNA form, the CDR3 reads TGTGCCAGCTCCCCGCCGGGACTAGCGTCTTACGAGCAGTACTTC.

This clonotype was recorded many times. The chain is built from TRBV5-1 and TRBJ2-1; 9 bases are a match to TRBD2. Germline V gene sequence: CDR1 SGHRS, CDR2 YFSETQ. This CDR3 is built from 16 residues. V lost 3 bases to trimming and J lost 7 bases; unmatched junction nucleotides: 11. The CDR3 sequence is CASSSIGGAGGNEQFF. The DNA for the CDR3 is TGCGCCAGCAGCTCCATAGGTGGAGCGGGGGGTAATGAGCAGTTCTTC.

To note about this clonotype: Relative to the germline gene, one junction end is altered; a read error may explain this. The chain uses TRBV4-3 and TRBJ2-3; tentatively, D is TRBD2 (5 bases). The CDR3 is 16 residues long. Germline assignment: CDR1 LGHNA and CDR2 YSLEER. The CDR3 nucleotides are TGCGCCAGCAGCCTCGGTACTAGTGGCAGCACATATACGCAGTATTTT. This sequence encodes CASSLGTSGSTYTQYF.

The V and J genes are TRBV7-2 and TRBJ2-5, with 12 bases aligning to TRBD2. Germline V gene lookup returns CDR1 SGHTA and CDR2 FQGNSA. CDR3 length: 16 residues. With V trimmed by 6 bases and J by 3 bases, 8 bases remained unmatched. Here the CDR3 DNA reads TGTGCCAGCAGTCCAAGACTAGCGGGAGTGGAAGAGACCCAGTACTTC. As protein: CASSPRLAGVEETQYF. The full variable domain, completed using reference TRBV7-2 and TRBJ2-5, is GAGVSQSPSNKVTEKGKDVELRCDPISGHTALYWYRQSLGQGLEFLIYFQGNSAPDKSGLPSDRFSAERTGGSVSTLTIQRTQQEDSAVYLCASSPRLAGVEETQYFGPGTRLLVL.

This clonotype was seen ten or more times. V usage is TRBV29-1 and J usage is TRBJ2-7; D not resolved. Germline V CDR1 and CDR2: SQVTM, ANQGSEA. This CDR3 is 11 amino acids long. V was trimmed by 6 bases and J by 3 bases, leaving 9 bases between them. This CDR3 is CSVTDRYEQYF. The CDR3 DNA reads as TGCAGCGTGACCGACCGCTACGAGCAGTACTTC.

This clonotype came up many times. The chain is built from TRBV10-3 and TRBJ2-7; D is unresolved. V lost 0 bases and J 6 bases, leaving 3 bases between the germline ends. The germline gives CDR1 ENHRY, CDR2 SYGVKD. This CDR3 has 11 amino acids. The CDR3 is CAISESGEQYF. CDR3 DNA sequence: TGTGCCATCAGTGAGTCCGGCGAGCAGTACTTC.

This clonotype was observed at least ten times. V usage is TRBV20-1 and J usage is TRBJ2-3; no reliable D call. The CDR3 length is 13 residues. V lost 6 bases, J lost 7 bases, and 17 bases lay in between. Germline values: CDR1 DFQATT, CDR2 SNEGSKA (reference sequence). The CDR3 DNA sequence: TGCAGTGCCCCCGCGGACGGCTCTTATACGCAGTATTTT. Encoded protein: CSAPADGSYTQYF.

This clonotype was picked up many times. The chain joins TRBV6-5 to TRBJ1-2; D uncertain. CDR1 and CDR2 (germline): MNHEY, SVGAGI. The CDR3 runs to 12 residues. Trimming took 6 bases from V and 4 from J, leaving 9 bases between them. CDR3 coding DNA: TGTGCCAGCAGCGGGAATTCCTATGGCTACACCTTC. Its translation: CASSGNSYGYTF.